These T cell receptor beta chains were read from a single sample in a study of molecular identifiers for immune sequencing clone quantification. TCRdb re-called the PCR reads with MiXCR, one entry per CDR3 protein. The data show some 680,000 distinct CDR3 sequences, about 25% seen once. Sequenced: naive CD8+ T cells from blood, with Jurkat cell RNA spiked in. Receptors originate from a human donor in good health. Some libraries in this study had Jurkat cell RNA spiked in. CDR3s include the opening cysteine and the closing phenylalanine or tryptophan. The D gene is left open where the match is weak. Size is omitted from some rows. Given values are once, few, many or a class for expanded clones.

cdr3_nt: TGTGCCAGCAGTGACAAACAGGGGGTAGTAGCTTTCTTT
cdr3_aa: CASSDKQGVVAFF
clone_size: few
d_call: TRBD1
v_call: TRBV6-1
j_call: TRBJ1-1

cdr3_nt: TGCAGCGTTGTTCAGGGGATATTGTCCGGGGCCAACGTCCTGGCTTTC
cdr3_aa: CSVVQGILSGANVLAF
clone_size: -
d_call: -
v_call: TRBV29-1
j_call: TRBJ2-6

cdr3_nt: TGCAGCGTTGGACTCCGTAGCGGGACCCCCTCCTACAATGAGCAGTTCTTC
cdr3_aa: CSVGLRSGTPSYNEQFF
clone_size: few
d_call: TRBD2
v_call: TRBV29-1
j_call: TRBJ2-1

cdr3_nt: TGTGCCACTTCGACCTTTTCTGGGGGCGAGCAGTACTTC
cdr3_aa: CATSTFSGGEQYF
clone_size: few
d_call: -
v_call: TRBV3-1
j_call: TRBJ2-7

cdr3_nt: TGTGCCAGCAGTCAAACTGGGACAGGGAATCAGCCCCAGCATTTT
cdr3_aa: CASSQTGTGNQPQHF
clone_size: few
d_call: TRBD1
v_call: TRBV6-2/TRBV6-3
j_call: TRBJ1-5

cdr3_nt: TGTGCCAGCAGCTATATACCTAGGGACCATGAAGCTTTCTTT
cdr3_aa: CASSYIPRDHEAFF
clone_size: many
d_call: -
v_call: TRBV7-2
j_call: TRBJ1-1

cdr3_nt: TGCAGTGCTAGAGTAGAGGCCTCCTACAATGAGCAGTTCTTC
cdr3_aa: CSARVEASYNEQFF
clone_size: -
d_call: -
v_call: TRBV20-1
j_call: TRBJ2-1

cdr3_nt: TGTGCCAGCAGCTTCGGGGGGGTGGCCTACGAGCAGTACTTC
cdr3_aa: CASSFGGVAYEQYF
clone_size: few
d_call: TRBD2
v_call: TRBV5-8
j_call: TRBJ2-7

cdr3_nt: TGTGCCAGCAGCCATCTTGGTCCGGGACAGGGCGATGAAAAACTGTTTTTT
cdr3_aa: CASSHLGPGQGDEKLFF
clone_size: -
d_call: TRBD1
v_call: TRBV7-9
j_call: TRBJ1-4

cdr3_nt: TGTGCCAGCAAGTCAGGGGCGTCGACTGAAAAACTGTTTTTT
cdr3_aa: CASKSGASTEKLFF
clone_size: few
d_call: -
v_call: TRBV7-6
j_call: TRBJ1-4

cdr3_nt: TGTGCCAGCAGCGTAGTCAAGGGCCCCGGGGAGCTGTTTTTT
cdr3_aa: CASSVVKGPGELFF
clone_size: -
d_call: -
v_call: TRBV9
j_call: TRBJ2-2

cdr3_nt: TGCGCCAGCAGCTTGGCGGAGGGGGCTGCTCTCTACGAGCAGTACTTC
cdr3_aa: CASSLAEGAALYEQYF
clone_size: many
d_call: -
v_call: TRBV5-1
j_call: TRBJ2-7

cdr3_nt: TGCAGTGCTACCCGGGACACCAACAGCTCCTATAATTCACCCCTCCACTTT
cdr3_aa: CSATRDTNSSYNSPLHF
clone_size: few
d_call: -
v_call: TRBV20-1
j_call: TRBJ1-6

cdr3_nt: TGTGCCAGCCTCATAGCGGGGGGGGGAGCAGATACGCAGTATTTT
cdr3_aa: CASLIAGGGADTQYF
clone_size: few
d_call: TRBD2
v_call: TRBV7-2
j_call: TRBJ2-3

cdr3_nt: TGTGCCAGCAGCTTAGATGCGTTCCTCGCCCAATCCAACATCCAAGAGACCCAGTACTTC
cdr3_aa: CASSLDAFLAQSNIQETQYF
clone_size: many
d_call: -
v_call: TRBV7-2
j_call: TRBJ2-5